Shown below are 5 T cell receptor beta chains from a single sample sequenced in a study of T-cell memory formation after mild COVID-19. TCRdb recomputed calls from the 5' RACE reads with MiXCR, one row per CDR3 protein. The sample lists approximately 250,000 distinct CDR3 sequences, just over 15% occurring once. The material sequenced was PBMCs or a T cell subset sorted from them (not recorded which). The origin of the receptors is an adult woman who had mild COVID-19 (a few samples of this study predate the infection). Cell type and time point are not known.

The chain is built from TRBV29-1 and TRBJ2-2, with 9 bases aligning to TRBD1. The V gene end was trimmed by 7 bases and the J gene end by 0 bases; junction bases not matched to a gene: 3. The CDR3 length is 14 residues. Germline V CDR1 and CDR2: SQVTM, ANQGSEA. CDR3 residues: CSARTGANTGELFF. The DNA for the CDR3 is TGCAGCGCCCGGACAGGGGCGAACACCGGGGAGCTGTTTTTT.

The rearrangement uses TRBV3-1 and TRBJ2-4, with no clear D. Deletions cut 1 base from V and 4 bases from J, with 8 bases between. CDR3 length: 14 residues. Germline V gene lookup returns CDR1 LGHDT and CDR2 YNNKEL (reference sequence). DNA for the CDR3: TGTGCCAGCAGCCAAGGGGTAGGGAAAAACATTCAGTACTTC. Amino acid sequence: CASSQGVGKNIQYF. Looking up the rest from reference TRBV3-1 and TRBJ2-4 gives the full variable domain: DTAVSQTPKYLVTQMGNDKSIKCEQNLGHDTMYWYKQDSKKFLKIMFSYNNKELIINETVPNRFSPKSPDKAHLNLHINSLELGDSAVYFCASSQGVGKNIQYFGAGTRLSVL.

The rearrangement uses TRBV6-5 and TRBJ1-5; 11 bases agree with TRBD1. The V gene end was trimmed by 0 bases and the J gene end by 6 bases; junction bases not matched to a gene: 4. The CDR3 has 16 amino acids. The V gene's germline CDR1 is MNHEY and CDR2 SVGAGI. In DNA, the CDR3 is TGTGCCAGCAGTTACTCAGGACAGGGGGCGAGTCAGCCCCAGCATTTT. It translates to CASSYSGQGASQPQHF.

The CDR3 DNA follows: TGTGCCAGCAGGCGGGGGCCGAACTATGGCTACACCTTC. It is translated as CASRRGPNYGYTF. The V gene is TRBV11-2, the J gene TRBJ1-2; perhaps TRBD1 as D (6 bases). Trimming removed 6 bases at V and 2 bases at J, with 10 bases between. Germline CDR1 is SGHAT and CDR2 is FQNNGV. The CDR3 spans 13 residues.

The J gene is TRBJ2-2, the V gene TRBV7-3; D may be TRBD1 (5 bases). The CDR3 extends over 16 amino acids. Deletions cut 2 bases from V and 1 base from J, with 11 bases between. In germline, CDR1 is SGHTA, CDR2 FQGTGA. CDR3 bases: TGTGCCAGCAGCTTATTCAGGGATCAGAACACCGGGGAGCTGTTTTTT. It encodes CASSLFRDQNTGELFF. The full variable domain, its missing parts supplied by reference TRBV7-3 and TRBJ2-2, is GAGVSQTPSNKVTEKGKYVELRCDPISGHTALYWYRQSLGQGPEFLIYFQGTGAADDSGLPNDRFFAVRPEGSVSTLKIQRTERGDSAVYLCASSLFRDQNTGELFFGEGSRLTVL.